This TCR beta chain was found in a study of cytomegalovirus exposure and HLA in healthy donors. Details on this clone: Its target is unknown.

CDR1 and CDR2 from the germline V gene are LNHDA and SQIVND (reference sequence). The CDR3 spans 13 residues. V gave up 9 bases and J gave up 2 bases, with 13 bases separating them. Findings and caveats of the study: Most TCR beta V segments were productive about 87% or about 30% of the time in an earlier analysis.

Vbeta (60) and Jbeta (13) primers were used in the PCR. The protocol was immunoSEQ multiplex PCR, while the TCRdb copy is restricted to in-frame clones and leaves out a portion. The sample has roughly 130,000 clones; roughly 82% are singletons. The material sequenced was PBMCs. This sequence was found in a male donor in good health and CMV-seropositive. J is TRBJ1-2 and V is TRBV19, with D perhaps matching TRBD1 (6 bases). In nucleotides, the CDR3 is TGTGCCAGCGGGGGGGCAGTCAACTATGGCTACACCTTC. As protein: CASGGAVNYGYTF.